This entry describes one TCR beta chain. Its specificity is unknown. This entry comes from a study of graft-versus-host responses after intestinal transplantation. As for the study in general: Uniformly, recipients were administered anti-thymocyte globulin induction with subsequent tacrolimus and steroids for approximately three years.

Broader study findings: Maximum circulating GvH clone levels tracked with early post-transplant HvG decreases.

With 1 base removed from V and 8 bases from J, the gap between germline ends came to 18 bases. Germline CDR1 SGHKS, CDR2 YYEKEE (reference sequence). CDR3 length: 15 residues. Clones were read by immunoSEQ multiplex PCR, and TCRdb kept only the in-frame ones, dropping some. The sample lists about 25,000 clones, approximately 96% seen once, with nearly 0.85% in the top ten. This receptor was identified in a human patient who received an intestinal transplant, so some T cells may come from the graft donor. The sample in question was PBMCs, obtained more than 29 days after intestinal transplant. The V and J genes are TRBV5-5 and TRBJ1-2; D is possibly TRBD1 (6 bases). The CDR3 sequence is CASSLITTGIGGYTF. The CDR3 region has the DNA TGTGCCAGCAGCTTGATCACCACAGGGATCGGCGGCTACACCTTC.